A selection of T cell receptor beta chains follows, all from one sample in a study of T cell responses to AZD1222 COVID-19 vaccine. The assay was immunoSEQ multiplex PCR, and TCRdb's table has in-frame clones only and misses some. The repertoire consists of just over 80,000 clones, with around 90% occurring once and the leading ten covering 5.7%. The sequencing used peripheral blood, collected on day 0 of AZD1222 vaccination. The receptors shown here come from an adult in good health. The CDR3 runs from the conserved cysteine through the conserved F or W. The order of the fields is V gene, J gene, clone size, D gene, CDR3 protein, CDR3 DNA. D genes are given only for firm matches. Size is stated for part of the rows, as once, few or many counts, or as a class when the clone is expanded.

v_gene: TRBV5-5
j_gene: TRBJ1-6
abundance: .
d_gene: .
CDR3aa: CASSHQPEDSPLHF
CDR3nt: TGTGCCAGCAGCCACCAGCCCGAGGATTCACCCCTCCACTTT

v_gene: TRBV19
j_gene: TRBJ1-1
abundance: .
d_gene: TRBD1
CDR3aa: CASSKGQENTEAFF
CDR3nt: TGTGCCAGTAGTAAAGGACAGGAGAACACTGAAGCTTTCTTT

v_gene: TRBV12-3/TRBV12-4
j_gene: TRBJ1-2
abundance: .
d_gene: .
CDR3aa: CASSFLQGDGYTF
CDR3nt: TGTGCCAGCAGTTTTCTACAGGGAGATGGCTACACCTTC

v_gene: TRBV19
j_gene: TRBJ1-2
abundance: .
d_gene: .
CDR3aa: CASGKAQGEDGYTF
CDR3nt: TGTGCCAGTGGGAAAGCCCAGGGCGAGGATGGCTACACCTTC

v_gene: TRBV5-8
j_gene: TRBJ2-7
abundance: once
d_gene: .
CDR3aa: CASSLQDKYEQYF
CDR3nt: TGTGCCAGCAGCTTACAGGACAAATACGAGCAGTACTTC

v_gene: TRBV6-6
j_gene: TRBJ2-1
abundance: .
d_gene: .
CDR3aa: CASGGAPYNEQFF
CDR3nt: TGTGCCAGCGGGGGGGCTCCCTACAATGAGCAGTTCTTC

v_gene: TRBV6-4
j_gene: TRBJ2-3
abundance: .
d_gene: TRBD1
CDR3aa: CASSDSVTGPDTQYF
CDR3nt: TGTGCCAGCAGTGACTCTGTGACAGGGCCAGATACGCAGTATTTT

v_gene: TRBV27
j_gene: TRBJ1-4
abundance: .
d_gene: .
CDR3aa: CASSLNWVGNEKLFF
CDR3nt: TGTGCCAGCAGTTTAAATTGGGTGGGGAATGAAAAACTGTTTTTT

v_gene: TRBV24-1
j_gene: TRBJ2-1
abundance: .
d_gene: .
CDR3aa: CATSDPNAVGGTYNEQFF
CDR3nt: TGTGCCACCAGTGACCCAAACGCGGTCGGCGGTACCTACAATGAGCAGTTCTTC

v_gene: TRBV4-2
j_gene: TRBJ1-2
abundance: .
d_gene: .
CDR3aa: CASSQAGARGYGYTF
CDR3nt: TGTGCCAGCAGCCAAGCCGGGGCGCGAGGATATGGCTACACCTTC

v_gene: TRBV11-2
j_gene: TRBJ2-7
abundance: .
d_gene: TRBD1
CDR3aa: CASSLDRDRGYEQYF
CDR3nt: TGTGCCAGCAGCTTAGACCGGGACAGGGGCTACGAGCAGTACTTC

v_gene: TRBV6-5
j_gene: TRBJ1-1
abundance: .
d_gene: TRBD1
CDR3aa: CASNRDRGRAFF
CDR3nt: TGTGCCAGCAATCGGGACAGGGGCAGGGCTTTCTTT

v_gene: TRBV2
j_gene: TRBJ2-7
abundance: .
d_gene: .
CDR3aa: CASSEGLGLYVSYEQYF
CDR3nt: TGTGCCAGCAGTGAAGGCCTGGGACTTTACGTCTCCTACGAGCAGTACTTC

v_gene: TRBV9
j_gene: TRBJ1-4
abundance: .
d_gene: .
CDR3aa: CASSVDGREKLFF
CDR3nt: TGTGCCAGCAGCGTAGATGGCAGGGAAAAACTGTTTTTT

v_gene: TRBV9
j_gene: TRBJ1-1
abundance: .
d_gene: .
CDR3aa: CASTPTGQLADTEAFF
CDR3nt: TGTGCCAGCACCCCTACAGGACAGCTAGCTGACACTGAAGCTTTCTTT

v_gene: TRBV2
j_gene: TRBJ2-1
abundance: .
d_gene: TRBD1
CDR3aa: CASRGTDRNEQFF
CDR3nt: TGTGCCAGCAGGGGGACAGATCGCAATGAGCAGTTCTTC

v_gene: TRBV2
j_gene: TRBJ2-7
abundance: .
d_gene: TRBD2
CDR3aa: CASIQNLAGVGLYF
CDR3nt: TGTGCCAGCATCCAAAATCTAGCGGGGGTCGGACTGTACTTC

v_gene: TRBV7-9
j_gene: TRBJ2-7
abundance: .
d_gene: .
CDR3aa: CASSSQRGGDSYEQYF
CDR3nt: TGTGCCAGCAGCTCTCAAAGGGGTGGCGATTCCTACGAGCAGTACTTC

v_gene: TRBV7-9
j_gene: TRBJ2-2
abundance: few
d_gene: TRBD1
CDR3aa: CASSPRDRARSGELFF
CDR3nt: TGTGCCAGCAGCCCCCGGGACAGGGCTCGATCCGGGGAGCTGTTTTTT

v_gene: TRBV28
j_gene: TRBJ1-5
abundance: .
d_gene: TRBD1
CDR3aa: CAGSPGGARGQPQHF
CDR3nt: TGTGCCGGGAGCCCAGGGGGCGCGAGGGGTCAGCCCCAGCATTTT

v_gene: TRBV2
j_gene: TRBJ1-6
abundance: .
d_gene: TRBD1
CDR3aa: CASSAESGQLNSPLHF
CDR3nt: TGTGCCAGCAGTGCAGAGTCGGGACAGCTGAATTCACCCCTCCACTTT

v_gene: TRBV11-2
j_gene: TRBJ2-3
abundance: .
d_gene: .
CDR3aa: CASSFHLGAVTDTQYF
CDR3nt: TGTGCCAGCAGCTTCCACCTTGGGGCGGTCACAGATACGCAGTATTTT

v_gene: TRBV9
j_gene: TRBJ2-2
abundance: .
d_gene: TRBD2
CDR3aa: CASSVGPSGGYPGTGELFF
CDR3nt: TGTGCCAGCAGCGTAGGTCCTAGCGGGGGGTATCCGGGGACCGGGGAGCTGTTTTTT

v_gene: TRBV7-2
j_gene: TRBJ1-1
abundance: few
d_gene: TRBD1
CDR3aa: CASSLSPGQYAEAFF
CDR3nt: TGTGCCAGCAGCTTATCCCCGGGACAGTATGCTGAAGCTTTCTTT

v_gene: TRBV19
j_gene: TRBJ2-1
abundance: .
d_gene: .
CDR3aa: CASSIGSNEQFF
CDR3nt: TGTGCCAGTAGTATTGGGAGCAATGAGCAGTTCTTC

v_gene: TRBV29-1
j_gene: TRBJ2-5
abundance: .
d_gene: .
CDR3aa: CSVMEGGAQYF
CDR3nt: TGCAGCGTTATGGAGGGTGGGGCCCAGTACTTC

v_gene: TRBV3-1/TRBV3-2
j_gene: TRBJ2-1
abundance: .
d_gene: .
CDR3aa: CASSRRWRGQYNEQFF
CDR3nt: TGTGCCAGCAGCCGGAGGTGGCGGGGCCAATACAATGAGCAGTTCTTC

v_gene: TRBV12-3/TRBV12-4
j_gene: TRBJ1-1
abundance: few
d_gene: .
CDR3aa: CASRLQGLGEAFF
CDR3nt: TGTGCCAGCAGGCTTCAGGGGCTTGGTGAAGCTTTCTTT

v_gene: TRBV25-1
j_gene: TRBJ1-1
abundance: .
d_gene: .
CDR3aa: CASSELNTEAFF
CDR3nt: TGTGCCAGCAGTGAATTGAACACTGAAGCTTTCTTT

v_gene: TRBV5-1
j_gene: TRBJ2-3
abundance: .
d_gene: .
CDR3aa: CASSLGVSSTDTQYF
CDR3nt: TGCGCCAGCAGCTTGGGGGTCAGTAGCACAGATACGCAGTATTTT

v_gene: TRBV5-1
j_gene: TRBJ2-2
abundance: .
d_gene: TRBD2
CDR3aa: CASSFGRATGELFF
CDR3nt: TGCGCCAGCAGCTTCGGGAGGGCCACCGGGGAGCTGTTTTTT

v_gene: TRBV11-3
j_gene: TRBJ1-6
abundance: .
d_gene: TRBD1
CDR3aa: CASSLGDSYNSPLHF
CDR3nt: TGTGCCAGCAGCTTAGGGGACAGCTATAATTCACCCCTCCACTTT

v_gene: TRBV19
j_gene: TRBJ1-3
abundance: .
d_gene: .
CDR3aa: CASSIGPGNTIYF
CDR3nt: TGTGCCAGTAGTATAGGGCCAGGAAACACCATATATTTT

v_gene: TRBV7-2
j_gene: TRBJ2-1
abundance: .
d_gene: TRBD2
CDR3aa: CASSYPGGLAIPSYNEQFF
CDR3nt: TGTGCCAGCAGCTATCCAGGGGGACTAGCGATCCCCTCCTACAATGAGCAGTTCTTC

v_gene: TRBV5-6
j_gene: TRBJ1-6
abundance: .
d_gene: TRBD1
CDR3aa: CATRLQGDSYNSPLHF
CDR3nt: TGTGCCACCCGACTTCAGGGGGACTCCTATAATTCACCCCTCCACTTT

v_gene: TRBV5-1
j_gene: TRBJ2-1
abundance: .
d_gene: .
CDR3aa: CASSLDFPGGDEQFF
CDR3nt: TGCGCCAGCAGCTTGGATTTCCCTGGAGGTGATGAGCAGTTCTTC